This T cell receptor beta chain was sequenced in a study of blood T cell repertoires in COVID-19 (dated by TCRdb to the early 2020s). In terms of the full investigation: Collaborator samples came from the United States, Italy and Spain and covered acute and convalescent phases of COVID-19. Where available, HLA class I and class II types were taken from metadata supplied by the sample provider and were not determined by assay-based typing. The samples were drawn from the first 160 participants of the ongoing ImmuneRACE study and from over a thousand subjects provided by 6 global collaborators. Subjects who had been exposed to COVID-19, were actively infected with it, or had recovered from it provided the deeply sampled blood TCRbeta repertoires that made up the dataset. The repertoires were released in a freely available public database meant as a resource for research on the immune response to SARS-CoV-2. The material from the prospective study consisted of cDNA or gDNA derived from T cells, B-cell-depleted T cells, or PBMCs. Nearly every sample came with metadata listing a de-identified subject ID, COVID-19 status, age in years and sex.

As encoded in the germline V gene (reference sequence), CDR1 is SGHAT while CDR2 is FQDESV. The CDR3, from cysteine to phenylalanine, totals 15 residues. The only DNA kept is the CDR3, 45 bases in frame from the first base. V lost 6 bases and J lost 2 bases, and the count of bases not matched to a germline gene is 5. As regards this clone: No antigen is known for it. No much larger clone exists at a distance of one base, and base qualities are not known.

TCRbeta CDR3 regions were amplified from genomic DNA by means of the immunoSEQ Assay, a bias-controlled multiplex PCR. On the study's bioinformatics: The number of nucleated cells in each sample was estimated by amplification of reference gene primers within the assay. Sequence reads were collapsed and filtered to measure the absolute abundance of every unique TCRbeta CDR3 rearrangement. For each sample, productive Simpson clonality was calculated as the square root of Simpson's diversity index across productive rearrangements. TCRdb retrieved this table from immuneACCESS and kept in-frame rearrangements only. Not all clones are present; in checked studies, unresolved V genes account for under half, and no reason is known for the remainder. The V and J calls and clone size were taken over from that table, and D and trimming were inferred from the DNA. Recorded for this sample are approximately 330,000 clones; roughly 86% of them occurred a single time. Around 8.9% of the sample goes to the ten largest clones.

The paper's findings and limits, for the study overall: The quantity of clinical and demographic metadata differed by source and by participant and was supplied without curation.

One collaborating source in Seattle enrolled patients while the patients were actively infected and followed the patients over time throughout the course of disease. Whole blood was collected in K2EDTA tubes by collaborating institutions according to the institutions' own protocols. For TCRbeta analysis, collaborators shipped samples as frozen whole blood, isolated PBMCs, or DNA extracted from either of those sample types. Recombination linked TRBV11-1 to TRBJ2-4; 9 nucleotides in the junction match TRBD1. The specimen was peripheral blood. This TCR derives from a man aged 25-40 years with COVID-19, enrolled during active disease. The DNA sequence follows: TGTGCCAGCAGTTCCGGGACAGGGACCAAAAACATTCAGTACTTC. Translated, it gives CASSSGTGTKNIQYF.